The clone carrying this T cell receptor (beta chain) was found once. Its target is not known. A read error is possible here, since a much larger clone lies one base away. These data are taken from a study of T cells after yellow fever vaccination. Whole-study results and caveats: Shared CD4/CD8 clonotypes were a small share, likely from convergent recombination. A weaker but faster secondary response was observed, peaking on day 5 versus 15. The booster response re-showed most primary clones: around 96% CD4, approximately 86% CD8.

Germline CDR1 LGHDT, CDR2 YNNKEL (reference sequence). Trimming stripped 1 base from V and 0 bases from J, with 13 bases between. This CDR3 contains 16 residues. TCRdb analysed the 5' RACE reads with MiXCR anew, one entry per CDR3 protein. The sample lists tens of thousands of distinct CDR3 sequences, about 7% seen once, with 37% in the top ten. The chain links TRBV3-1 to TRBJ2-7, with D perhaps assigned TRBD1 or TRBD2 (5 bases each). Sequenced here: CD8+ T cells sorted from PBMCs, sampled 45 days after the first yellow fever vaccination. This clonotype was sampled from a man between 18 and 29 years old who received the YFV17D yellow fever vaccine. The DNA for the CDR3 is TGTGCCAGCAGCCAAGGAGGGGCCGGGATCTCCTACGAGCAGTACTTC. Residues: CASSQGGAGISYEQYF.